Listed below are T cell receptor beta chains from one sample, sequenced in a study of shared clonotypes between healthy human individuals. The repertoire was sequenced with immunoSEQ multiplex PCR; TCRdb's copy has only in-frame clones and lacks some. The table records about 710,000 clones, around 78% of them present only once. Sequenced sample: memory CD4+ T cells sorted from blood. These receptors were taken from a woman in her 30s in good health. Both conserved end residues are part of each CDR3. The D gene is left open where the match is weak. Expanded clones are given a class, and other clones once, few, many or no size at all.

D gene | J gene | clone size | V gene | CDR3 DNA | CDR3 protein
TRBD1 | TRBJ1-5 | . | TRBV28 | TGTGCCAGCAGTTTAAGGACAGGGGTGGGTCAGCCCCAGCATTTT | CASSLRTGVGQPQHF
TRBD1 | TRBJ2-2 | . | TRBV11-2 | TGTGCCAGCAGCCCACAGGGGGCCGTCGGGGAGCTGTTTTTT | CASSPQGAVGELFF
TRBD2 | TRBJ2-1 | few | TRBV5-5 | TGTGCCAGCAGCTCAGTAACGGGAGGGCCGAATGAGCAGTTCTTC | CASSSVTGGPNEQFF
TRBD1 | TRBJ1-5 | . | TRBV28 | TGTGCCAGCAGTGGAACCGGGACAGGGCGTCAGCCCCAGCATTTT | CASSGTGTGRQPQHF
TRBD2 | TRBJ2-1 | . | TRBV13 | TGTGCCAGCAGCGGCACTAGCGGGAGGGCGGGCACTGAGCAGTTCTTC | CASSGTSGRAGTEQFF
. | TRBJ2-3 | . | TRBV28 | TGTGCCAGCAGTTTATTGGGTGCTCCAGGCACAGATACGCAGTATTTT | CASSLLGAPGTDTQYF
TRBD1 | TRBJ1-5 | . | TRBV6-1 | TGTGCCAGCAGCAAGACAGGGGGCAACAATCAGCCCCAGCATTTT | CASSKTGGNNQPQHF
. | TRBJ1-1 | . | TRBV30 | TGTGCCTGGACAGGGGTGAACACTGAAGCTTTCTTT | CAWTGVNTEAFF
TRBD2 | TRBJ2-4 | . | TRBV9 | TGTGCCAGCAGCCCTGGACTAGCGGGAGGGAGCCTAGCCAAAAACATTCAGTACTTC | CASSPGLAGGSLAKNIQYF
. | TRBJ2-7 | . | TRBV4-2 | TGTGCCAGCAGCCAAGAGGTCGCTAGAATTTCCTACGAGCAGTACTTC | CASSQEVARISYEQYF
TRBD2 | TRBJ2-7 | . | TRBV4-1 | TGCGCCAGCAGCCAAGAATGGGTACTAGCGGATTACTACGAGCAGTACTTC | CASSQEWVLADYYEQYF
. | TRBJ2-3 | few | TRBV30 | TGTGCCTGGAGTGTTGGTGGATTCGGGATAACAGATACGCAGTATTTT | CAWSVGGFGITDTQYF
TRBD1 | TRBJ2-7 | . | TRBV28 | TGTGCCAGCAGACCCGGGACAGGGGCCGACGAGCAGTACTTC | CASRPGTGADEQYF
. | TRBJ2-2 | . | TRBV18 | TGTGCCAGCTCACCCACGGGGCCCGGGGAGCTGTTTTTT | CASSPTGPGELFF
. | TRBJ2-5 | . | TRBV29-1 | TGCAGCGTTGACTGGTCGGGAGAAGAGACCCAGTACTTC | CSVDWSGEETQYF
TRBD2 | TRBJ2-1 | . | TRBV5-1 | TGCGCCAGCAGCCTCGGGACTAGCGGGAGGAATGAGCAGTTCTTC | CASSLGTSGRNEQFF
TRBD2 | TRBJ2-7 | . | TRBV10-3 | TGTGCCATCAGTGGTACTAAGACTAGCGAGAGCTACGAGCAGTACTTC | CAISGTKTSESYEQYF
. | TRBJ2-3 | . | TRBV5-1 | TGCGCCAGCAGCTACGGGACGCTCACAGATACGCAGTATTTT | CASSYGTLTDTQYF
. | TRBJ2-2 | . | TRBV5-5 | TGTGCCAGCAGCTTGGGACCTCTGACAGGGAGGGCCGGGGAGCTGTTTTTT | CASSLGPLTGRAGELFF
. | TRBJ2-5 | few | TRBV28 | TGTGCCAGCAGTTTACCCGCTCTGGGGCTTGGGGAGACCCAGTACTTC | CASSLPALGLGETQYF
TRBD1 | TRBJ2-7 | few | TRBV11-2 | TGTGCCAGCAGCTTAGTAGGGGACAGCCGCTACGGTCTGTACTTC | CASSLVGDSRYGLYF
. | TRBJ1-4 | few | TRBV30 | TGTGCCTGGACCTCAGATGGATATGGTTTGGGGAAACTGTTTTTT | CAWTSDGYGLGKLFF
. | TRBJ2-2 | . | TRBV7-9 | TGTGCCAGCAGCCTCGGGGGATCCACCGGGGAGCTGTTTTTC | CASSLGGSTGELFF
. | TRBJ1-2 | . | TRBV2 | TGTGCCAGCAGTGAACGGGCAGGGAGCTATGGCTACACCTTC | CASSERAGSYGYTF
. | TRBJ1-1 | . | TRBV28 | TGTGCCAGCAGTTTACCCCCCATGAACACTGAAGCTTTCTTT | CASSLPPMNTEAFF
. | TRBJ1-1 | . | TRBV28 | TGTGCCAGCAGTTTAGTACAACTGAACACTGAAGCTTTCTTT | CASSLVQLNTEAFF
TRBD2 | TRBJ2-5 | few | TRBV5-1 | TGCGCCAGCAGCTTGGGGACTAGCGGGGTTGGAGAGACCCAGTACTTC | CASSLGTSGVGETQYF
. | TRBJ1-2 | . | TRBV5-1 | TGCGCCAGCAGCTTGGCCCAGAGTCTCTATGGCTACACCTTC | CASSLAQSLYGYTF
. | TRBJ2-3 | . | TRBV2 | TGTGCCAGCAGTGATATGGGGGGGACAGCTGCAGATACGCAGTATTTT | CASSDMGGTAADTQYF
. | TRBJ2-7 | once | TRBV29-1 | TGCAGCGTTAAAGGACGGATCGGATCCTACGAGCAGTACTTC | CSVKGRIGSYEQYF
TRBD1 | TRBJ2-2 | . | TRBV5-1 | TGCGCCAGCAGCCACACAGGGGGCGGCACCGGGGAGCTGTTTTTT | CASSHTGGGTGELFF
. | TRBJ2-3 | . | TRBV13 | TGTGCCAGCAGGGGCACCACAGATACGCAGTATTTT | CASRGTTDTQYF
TRBD2 | TRBJ2-4 | few | TRBV2 | TGTGCCAGCCGGCGGGAGACAAAAAACATTCAGTACTTC | CASRRETKNIQYF
. | TRBJ2-5 | . | TRBV7-9 | TGTGCCAGCAGCTTATCGGATGGTTCGGAGACCCAGTACTTC | CASSLSDGSETQYF
TRBD1 | TRBJ1-2 | . | TRBV18 | TGTGCCAGCTCACAAGGACAGGGGGATGGCTACACCTTC | CASSQGQGDGYTF
TRBD1 | TRBJ1-2 | . | TRBV27 | TGTGCCAGCAGGGGGGGACAGGGGGCGTCTGGATTCACCTTC | CASRGGQGASGFTF
TRBD2 | TRBJ2-1 | . | TRBV5-1 | TGCGCCAGCTGCTTGACTAGCGGGGCGTACAATGAGCAGTTCTTC | CASCLTSGAYNEQFF
. | TRBJ2-7 | once | TRBV23-1 | TGCGCCAGCAGTCAATCGATAGGGTACGAGCAGTACTTC | CASSQSIGYEQYF
TRBD1 | TRBJ2-2 | . | TRBV6-1 | TGTGCCAGCAGACGGACAGGGGGCTTGACCGGGGAGCTGTTTTTT | CASRRTGGLTGELFF
TRBD1 | TRBJ2-7 | . | TRBV19 | TGTGCCAGTAGTAACCGACAGGGACCCTACGAGCAGTACTTC | CASSNRQGPYEQYF
. | TRBJ1-1 | . | TRBV10-3 | TGTGCCATCAGTGAGTCGAAGGTGAACACTGAAGCTTTCTTT | CAISESKVNTEAFF
TRBD2 | TRBJ2-7 | few | TRBV6-6 | TGTGCCAGCACAGCCGCCCCCCCTAGCGGGAGTTACGAGCAGTACTTC | CASTAAPPSGSYEQYF
. | TRBJ1-1 | . | TRBV18 | TGTGCCAGCTCCTATAACAGGGACACTGAAGCTTTCTTT | CASSYNRDTEAFF
. | TRBJ2-5 | . | TRBV2 | TGTGCCAGCAGTGACCAGATCGGAGAGACCCAGTACTTC | CASSDQIGETQYF
TRBD2 | TRBJ2-4 | . | TRBV25-1 | TGTGCCAGCAGTGATTTCGGCCGGGGGGGAGACATTCAGTACTTC | CASSDFGRGGDIQYF
. | TRBJ2-3 | . | TRBV7-2 | TGTGCCAGCAGCTTAAGGTCCCCGGCTATGGATACGCAGTATTTT | CASSLRSPAMDTQYF
. | TRBJ2-7 | few | TRBV21-1 | TGTGCCAGCAGCGCCGACAGGGCTTACGAGCAGTACTTC | CASSADRAYEQYF
TRBD1 | TRBJ1-5 | many | TRBV29-1 | TGCAGCGTCAGGGACAGGGGTGACTATCAGCCCCAGCATTTT | CSVRDRGDYQPQHF
. | TRBJ1-2 | few | TRBV5-4 | TGTGCCAGCAGCTTGGCCAGGTGGGGGGTAGTAGGCGGCTACACCTTC | CASSLARWGVVGGYTF
. | TRBJ2-7 | . | TRBV30 | TGTGCCTGGAGTAGATCACAGGGCTACGAGCAGTACTTC | CAWSRSQGYEQYF
. | TRBJ2-1 | few | TRBV5-1 | TGCGCCAGCAGCGTCAGGGGCGCTGGGGAGGTCGGTGAGCAGTTCTTC | CASSVRGAGEVGEQFF
TRBD1 | TRBJ2-5 | . | TRBV9 | TGTGCCAGCAGCGCTGGACAGGTAAAGACCCAGTACTTC | CASSAGQVKTQYF
. | TRBJ2-7 | many | TRBV28 | TGTGCCAGCAGGACCAAACACTCTTTGGGGGAGCAGTACTTC | CASRTKHSLGEQYF
. | TRBJ1-5 | . | TRBV6-5 | TGTGCCAGCAGTTACGAAGGCGGAAGGAATCAGCCCCAGCATTTT | CASSYEGGRNQPQHF
. | TRBJ2-1 | few | TRBV19 | TGTGCCAGTAGTAGGACGGCCTACAATGAGCAGTTCTTC | CASSRTAYNEQFF
. | TRBJ2-1 | . | TRBV7-2 | TGTGCCAGCAGCTTAAGTCTAGTGAGGCGGCAGTTCTTC | CASSLSLVRRQFF